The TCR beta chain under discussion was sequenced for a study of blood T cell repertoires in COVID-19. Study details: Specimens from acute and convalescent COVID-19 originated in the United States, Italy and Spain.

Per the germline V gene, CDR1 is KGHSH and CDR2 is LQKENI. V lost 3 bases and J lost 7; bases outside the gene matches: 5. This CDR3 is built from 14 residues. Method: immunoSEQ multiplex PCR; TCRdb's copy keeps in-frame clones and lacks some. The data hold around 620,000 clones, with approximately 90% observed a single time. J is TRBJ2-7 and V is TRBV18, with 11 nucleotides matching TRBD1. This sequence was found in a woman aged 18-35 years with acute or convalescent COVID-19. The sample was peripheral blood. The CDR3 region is CASSPDRGRREQYF. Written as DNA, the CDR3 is TGTGCCAGCTCACCGGACAGGGGGCGTCGGGAGCAGTACTTC.